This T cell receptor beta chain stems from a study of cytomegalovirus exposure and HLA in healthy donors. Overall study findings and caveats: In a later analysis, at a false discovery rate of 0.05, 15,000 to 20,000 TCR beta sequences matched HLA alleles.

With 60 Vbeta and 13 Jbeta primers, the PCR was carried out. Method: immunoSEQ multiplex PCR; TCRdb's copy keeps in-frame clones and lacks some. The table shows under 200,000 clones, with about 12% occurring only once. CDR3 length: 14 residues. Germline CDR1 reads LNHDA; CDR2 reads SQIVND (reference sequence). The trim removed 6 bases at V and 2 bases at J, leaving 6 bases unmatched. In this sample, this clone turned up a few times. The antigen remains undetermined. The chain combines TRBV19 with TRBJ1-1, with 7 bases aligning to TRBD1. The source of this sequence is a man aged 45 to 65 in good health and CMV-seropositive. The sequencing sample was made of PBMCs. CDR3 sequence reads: CASREQGPNTEAFF. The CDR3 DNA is TGTGCCAGTAGAGAACAGGGGCCAAACACTGAAGCTTTCTTT.